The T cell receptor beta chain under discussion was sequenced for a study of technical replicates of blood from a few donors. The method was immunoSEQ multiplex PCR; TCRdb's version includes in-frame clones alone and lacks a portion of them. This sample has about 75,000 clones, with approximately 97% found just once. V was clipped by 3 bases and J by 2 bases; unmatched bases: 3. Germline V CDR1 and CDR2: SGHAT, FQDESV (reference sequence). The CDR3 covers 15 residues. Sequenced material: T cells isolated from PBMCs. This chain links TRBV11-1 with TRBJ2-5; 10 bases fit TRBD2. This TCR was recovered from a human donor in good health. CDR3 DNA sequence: TGTGCCAGCAGCTTCTTACTAGCGGGACAAGAGACCCAGTACTTC. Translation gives CASSFLLAGQETQYF.